One and the same sample provided the 32 T cell receptor beta chains below, sequenced in a study of T cell repertoires in cytomegalovirus infection. TCRdb redid the calling of the reads with MiXCR, one entry per CDR3 protein. The sample has some 600,000 distinct CDR3 sequences, approximately 24% seen once. Sequencing was done on a sample of CD8+ T cells from PBMCs. The receptors shown here come from a human donor in good health (CMV status not recorded). Some clones in this sample may be carry-over from other donors' samples.

This chain connects TRBV6-4 to TRBJ1-1; 10 nucleotides align to TRBD1. The CDR3 has 20 amino acids. Germline assignment: CDR1 MRHNA and CDR2 SNTAGT. The V segment lost 2 bases and the J segment 1 base; nucleotides outside the gene matches: 16. CDR3: CASSDPNGTGENPENTEAFF. The CDR3 region has the DNA TGTGCCAGCAGTGACCCGAACGGGACAGGGGAAAACCCAGAGAACACTGAAGCTTTCTTT.

A few counts support this clonotype. The chain recombines TRBV2 with TRBJ2-3, with 14 positions matching TRBD2. Per germline, CDR1 SNHLY and CDR2 FYNNEI. This CDR3 spans 15 amino acids. V was pared by 6 bases and J by 6 bases, with 5 bases of the junction left unmatched. The CDR3 loop is CASSGTSGGLDTQYF. The CDR3 DNA follows: TGTGCCAGCAGCGGGACTAGCGGGGGACTGGATACGCAGTATTTT.

This chain joins TRBV29-1 and TRBJ2-7, with D perhaps being TRBD1 or TRBD2 (6 bases each). CDR3 length equals 13 residues. V shed 3 bases and J shed 0 bases, with 9 bases lying between them. Germline V gene sequence: CDR1 SQVTM, CDR2 ANQGSEA. CDR3 region: CSVEEGGSYEQYF. The CDR3 DNA reads as TGCAGCGTTGAGGAGGGGGGCTCCTACGAGCAGTACTTC.

This clonotype was counted a few times. The V gene is TRBV7-9, the J gene TRBJ1-2; D gene uncertain. V lost 8 bases and J 5 bases, leaving 18 bases between the germline ends. The CDR3 sequence is 14 residues long. CDR1 is SEHNR and CDR2 is FQNEAQ in the germline V gene (reference sequence). This CDR3 reads CASFLESGVYGYTF. Written as DNA, the CDR3 is TGTGCCAGCTTCCTAGAATCCGGGGTTTATGGCTACACCTTC.

This rearrangement joins TRBV12-3 or TRBV12-4 to TRBJ1-4; D is unresolved. V lost 3 bases to trimming and J lost 10 bases, with 9 bases between them. The CDR3 runs 12 residues. Here the CDR3 DNA reads TGTGCCAGCAGTTTCACATCAGGAAAACTGTTTTTT. It encodes CASSFTSGKLFF.

This clonotype has just a few counts. The chain links TRBV5-6 to TRBJ1-1, with 7 bases lining up with TRBD1. Losses at the gene ends were 3 bases for V and 5 bases for J; bases not matched to a gene: 7. This CDR3 contains 14 residues. Germline V CDR1 and CDR2: SGHDT, YYEEEE. The CDR3 region is CASSWRGRETEAFF. DNA of the CDR3: TGTGCCAGCAGCTGGAGGGGGCGCGAAACTGAAGCTTTCTTT.

This clonotype was seen at least ten times. This chain connects TRBV28 to TRBJ1-1; 7 positions agree with TRBD1. CDR1 and CDR2 (germline): MDHEN, SYDVKM. With V trimmed by 5 bases and J by 5 bases, 5 bases remained unmatched. This CDR3 is 13 amino acids long. The CDR3 here is CASSPRGRTEAFF. CDR3 DNA: TGTGCCAGCAGTCCAAGGGGGCGTACTGAAGCTTTCTTT.

V is TRBV6-5 and J is TRBJ1-5; 9 nucleotides match TRBD1. The germline V gene has CDR1 MNHEY and CDR2 SVGAGI. The CDR3 is 15 residues long. V trimming: 5 bases; J trimming: 5 bases; junction bases outside the gene matches: 7. The CDR3 region has the DNA TGTGCCAGCAGTGTGGGACAGGGAAACGATCAGCCCCAGCATTTT. It translates to CASSVGQGNDQPQHF.

This clonotype was counted only a few times. V is TRBV7-9 and J is TRBJ2-5; D is possibly TRBD2 (5 bases). The V gene lost 3 bases and the J gene lost 4 bases, with 12 bases spanning the gap. CDR1 SEHNR and CDR2 FQNEAQ come from the germline V gene (reference sequence). CDR3 length equals 14 residues. The CDR3 region is CASSFNDRGETQYF. The CDR3 region has the DNA TGTGCCAGCAGCTTTAATGATCGGGGAGAGACCCAGTACTTC.

J is TRBJ2-7 and V is TRBV2; D gene uncertain. This CDR3 has 12 amino acids. Germline assignment: CDR1 SNHLY and CDR2 FYNNEI. V lost 5 bases to trimming and J lost 4 bases, with 9 bases between them. This CDR3 is CASSIAWYEQYF. The CDR3 DNA is TGTGCCAGCAGTATTGCTTGGTACGAGCAGTACTTC.

The table lists this clonotype with a count of one. Since no conserved phenylalanine or tryptophan closes the CDR3, a read error is the likely cause. The rearrangement uses TRBV10-3 and TRBJ2-7, with TRBD2 matching 10 bases. Losses at the gene ends were 7 bases for V and 6 bases for J; bases not matched to a gene: 6. Germline CDR1 is ENHRY and CDR2 is SYGVKD. CDR3 length equals 13 residues. The CDR3 bases are TGTGCCATCACCCAGCGGGGGGGCTCCGAGCAGTACATC. It translates to CAITQRGGSEQYI.

The chain uses TRBV12-3 or TRBV12-4 and TRBJ1-2; D ambiguous. The CDR3 is 15 residues long. Trimming pared 6 bases from V and 7 bases from J, leaving 21 bases between. The CDR3: CASSPPGRVTSGYTF. The CDR3 nucleotides are TGTGCCAGCAGCCCACCCGGACGGGTAACGAGTGGCTACACCTTC.

This clonotype came up a few times. The rearrangement uses TRBV4-1 and TRBJ1-2; the D is unclear. There are 13 residues in the CDR3. Between the trimmed V and J ends, which lost 3 bases and 4 bases, there was a span of 9 bases. Germline-derived CDR1 and CDR2 are MGHRA and YSYEKL. CDR3 nucleotides: TGCGCCAGCAGCCAGGAATTGGCCTATGGCTACACCTTC. Amino acids: CASSQELAYGYTF.

This chain connects TRBV3-1 to TRBJ2-7, with 8 positions matching TRBD1. V gave up 1 base and J gave up 2 bases; unmatched junction bases: 1. This CDR3 region has 14 residues. Germline CDR1 reads LGHDT; CDR2 reads YNNKEL (reference sequence). Written as DNA, the CDR3 is TGTGCCAGCAGCCAAGTGGGACAGGCCTACGAGCAGTACTTC. It translates to CASSQVGQAYEQYF.

The rearrangement links TRBV29-1 to TRBJ2-3; D is perhaps TRBD2 (6 bases). Trimming cost V 4 bases and J 2 bases, with 7 bases left between them. From germline, CDR1 is SQVTM and CDR2 ANQGSEA. The CDR3 totals 12 residues. The DNA for the CDR3 is TGCAGCGTTGGGGGGGTCACAGATACGCAGTATTTT. It codes for CSVGGVTDTQYF.

J is TRBJ2-2 and V is TRBV5-5; 8 bases map to TRBD1. V gave up 5 bases and J gave up 6 bases; unmatched junction bases: 6. CDR1 and CDR2 (germline): SGHKS, YYEKEE (reference sequence). The CDR3 is 14 residues long. CDR3 sequence reads: CASRFQGAPGELFF. The CDR3 DNA sequence: TGTGCCAGCAGATTCCAGGGGGCGCCCGGGGAGCTGTTTTTT.

This clonotype showed up just a few times. The chain has TRBV27 and TRBJ1-6; D is perhaps TRBD1 (6 bases). Germline CDR1 reads MNHEY; CDR2 reads SMNVEV (reference sequence). Trimming removed 3 bases at V and 11 bases at J, with 11 bases between. The CDR3 totals 13 residues. The chain's CDR3 is CASSLGQGTPLHF. DNA for the CDR3: TGTGCCAGCAGTTTGGGACAAGGAACACCCCTCCACTTT.

This chain joins TRBV7-9 and TRBJ1-1; D gene ambiguous. This CDR3 region has 15 residues. The ends were cut back, 8 bases at V and 1 base at J, with 17 bases in the middle. CDR1 and CDR2 from the germline V gene are SEHNR and FQNEAQ (reference sequence). The DNA of the CDR3 is TGTGCCAGCGAGACCGCCGGCAACTCGAACACTGAAGCTTTCTTT. Translation: CASETAGNSNTEAFF.

This clonotype was found a few times. The gene calls are TRBV20-1 and TRBJ1-5; tentative D call: TRBD1 (6 bases). V was shortened by 6 bases and J by 5 bases, with 20 bases between the two germline ends. The CDR3 has 15 amino acids. Germline loops: CDR1 DFQATT, CDR2 SNEGSKA (reference sequence). CDR3 DNA: TGCAGTGCCCCAAGGGGGGGGGCGAAGGATCAGCCCCAGCATTTT. This sequence encodes CSAPRGGAKDQPQHF.

Comments on this clonotype: A much larger clonotype is one base distant, so this may be a read error. The V call is TRBV7-2, the J call TRBJ1-2; no clear D. This CDR3 is 17 amino acids long. CDR1 is SGHTA and CDR2 is FQGNSA in the germline V gene. The CDR3 DNA is TGTGCCAGCAGCTTAGAGGGCCAGACCCTTGAGTTGTATGGCTACCCCTTC. This translates into CASSLEGQTLELYGYPF.

V usage is TRBV29-1 and J usage is TRBJ2-1; possibly TRBD1 or TRBD2 for D (6 bases each). With 7 bases removed from V and 6 bases from J, the gap between germline ends came to 19 bases. The CDR3 has 14 residues. Germline CDR1 is SQVTM and CDR2 is ANQGSEA. CDR3 residues: CSGEEGGPPNEQFF. In DNA form, the CDR3 reads TGCAGCGGGGAGGAGGGGGGCCCCCCCAATGAGCAGTTCTTC.

Comment on this clonotype: With a much larger clone just one base away, this may be a read error. The chain couples TRBV12-3 or TRBV12-4 to TRBJ1-5, with D maybe TRBD1 (5 bases). This CDR3 contains 13 residues. This CDR3 is CVSSLQGEGPQHF. The CDR3 coding sequence is TGTGTCAGCAGCCTCCAGGGCGAAGGGCCCCAGCATTTT.

The CDR3 loop reads CSARDLGGQSSYNEQFF. Here the CDR3 DNA reads TGCAGTGCTAGAGATCTCGGAGGACAGAGCTCCTACAATGAGCAGTTCTTC. The V gene is TRBV20-1, the J gene TRBJ2-1, with a possible D match to TRBD1 (6 bases). In germline, CDR1 is DFQATT, CDR2 SNEGSKA (reference sequence). Trimming left V 0 bases short and J 0 bases short, with 15 bases between. There are 17 residues in the CDR3.

J is TRBJ2-7 and V is TRBV7-9; D perhaps matches TRBD1 (6 bases). CDR1 and CDR2 (germline): SEHNR, FQNEAQ (reference sequence). The length of the CDR3 is 15 residues. The V and J ends lost 4 bases and 2 bases respectively, with 15 bases between them. Written as DNA, the CDR3 is TGTGCCAGCAGCTCCCCCGACAGGAATCCCTACGAGCAGTACTTC. Amino acid sequence: CASSSPDRNPYEQYF.

The V call is TRBV14, the J call TRBJ2-1; D gene ambiguous. Trimming removed 1 base at V and 6 bases at J, with 10 bases between. The CDR3 loop spans 14 amino acids. Germline loops: CDR1 SGHDN, CDR2 FVKESK. CDR3: CASSQVRSGNEQFF. CDR3 bases: TGTGCCAGCAGCCAAGTAAGGTCAGGCAATGAGCAGTTCTTC.

A few counts support this clonotype. This chain uses TRBV20-1 with TRBJ2-7; perhaps TRBD2 as D (7 bases). The CDR3 contains 13 residues. Per the germline V gene, CDR1 is DFQATT and CDR2 is SNEGSKA (reference sequence). V lost 6 bases, J lost 4 bases, and 16 bases lay in between. The CDR3 loop reads CSAEGGGGYEQYF. The DNA for the CDR3 is TGCAGTGCCGAAGGAGGGGGGGGTTACGAGCAGTACTTC.

The table lists this clonotype with many counts. J is TRBJ2-2 and V is TRBV11-2; 8 positions agree with TRBD2. This CDR3 is 13 amino acids long. V shed 10 bases and J 6 bases; nucleotides not matched to a gene: 7. Germline CDR1 and CDR2: SGHAT and FQNNGV. CDR3 bases: TGTGCCACTTTAGGACTAGCTGCCGGGGAGCTGTTTTTT. Amino acids: CATLGLAAGELFF.

To note about this clonotype: This clone may be a read error of a much larger clone one base away. The chain has TRBV28 and TRBJ2-5; D possibly matches TRBD1 or TRBD2 (5 bases each). Germline loops: CDR1 MDHEN, CDR2 SYDVKM. The CDR3 contains 13 residues. The CDR3 DNA is TGTGCCAGCAGTCTGAGGCTGGGGGAGATCCAGTACTTC. Amino acids: CASSLRLGEIQYF. Full variable domain (remainder filled in from reference TRBV28 and TRBJ2-5): DVKVTQSSRYLVKRTGEKVFLECVQDMDHENMFWYRQDPGLGLRLIYFSYDVKMKEKGDIPEGYSVSREKKERFSLILESASTNQTSMYLCASSLRLGEIQYFGPGTRLLVL.

This clonotype came up many times. The chain combines TRBV7-6 with TRBJ2-5; D is unresolved. This CDR3 is 12 amino acids long. Between the trimmed V and J ends, which lost 1 base and 4 bases, there was a span of 4 bases. Per the germline V gene, CDR1 is SGHVS and CDR2 is FNYEAQ. The CDR3 coding sequence is TGTGCCAGCAGCTTAGTGGTAGAGACCCAGTACTTC. Protein product: CASSLVVETQYF. The full variable domain, with the rest looked up from reference TRBV7-6 and TRBJ2-5, is GAGVSQSPRYKVTKRGQDVALRCDPISGHVSLYWYRQALGQGPEFLTYFNYEAQQDKSGLPNDRFSAERPEGSISTLTIQRTEQRDSAMYRCASSLVVETQYFGPGTRLLVL.

V and J are TRBV5-1 and TRBJ2-1; possibly TRBD1 for D (6 bases). V was cut by 5 bases and J by 3 bases, with 21 bases left in between. The V gene's germline CDR1 is SGHRS and CDR2 YFSETQ. The CDR3 totals 17 residues. The CDR3 loop is CASRELTGRGLYNEQFF. The CDR3 bases are TGCGCCAGCAGGGAGCTGACAGGTAGGGGTCTCTACAATGAGCAGTTCTTC.

The chain uses TRBV7-6 and TRBJ1-5; 7 positions agree with TRBD1. Germline V gene sequence: CDR1 SGHVS, CDR2 FNYEAQ. The CDR3 extends over 16 amino acids. Trimming took 5 bases from V and 0 from J; bases not matched to a gene: 7. The CDR3 DNA reads TGTGCCAGCAGCAGCCGGGACAGCCATAGCAATCAGCCCCAGCATTTT. This codes for CASSSRDSHSNQPQHF.

This clonotype has at least ten counts. The chain couples TRBV7-2 to TRBJ2-5, with D uncertain. The germline V gene encodes CDR1 SGHTA and CDR2 FQGNSA. Deletions cut 3 bases from V and 2 bases from J, with 10 bases between. The CDR3 has 14 residues. CDR3 DNA: TGTGCCAGCAGCTTCATGGTCCTGCAAGAGACCCAGTACTTC. Protein sequence: CASSFMVLQETQYF.